The rows below give T cell receptor beta chains drawn from one sample of a study of blood T cell repertoires in COVID-19. The repertoire was sequenced with immunoSEQ multiplex PCR; TCRdb's copy has only in-frame clones and lacks some. The data contain about 230,000 clones, under 90% of them singletons. The specimen was peripheral blood. The receptor set was obtained from a man between 45 and 60 years old with COVID-19, enrolled during active disease. Each CDR3 is given with its conserved first and last residue. D genes are given only for firm matches. Not all rows give a size; the values are once, few, many and, for expanded clones, a class.

j_call,v_call,clone_size,d_call,cdr3_aa,cdr3_nt
TRBJ1-1,TRBV11-2,-,TRBD1,CASSFTTGGAWGNTEAFF,TGTGCCAGCAGCTTCACAACAGGGGGCGCCTGGGGAAACACTGAAGCTTTCTTT
TRBJ2-2,TRBV27,-,TRBD2,CANPTSGRARGTGELFF,TGTGCCAACCCGACTAGCGGGAGGGCCCGTGGCACCGGGGAGCTGTTTTTT
TRBJ1-5,TRBV19,-,TRBD1,CASSIEGAPWSQHF,TGTGCCAGTAGTATCGAGGGGGCGCCTTGGTCCCAGCATTTT
TRBJ1-1,TRBV19,few,TRBD1,CASSTDRGNTEAFF,TGTGCCAGTAGTACGGACAGGGGGAACACTGAAGCTTTCTTT
TRBJ1-3,TRBV3-1/TRBV3-2,-,TRBD1,CASSQAEDRHF,TGTGCCAGCAGCCAAGCCGAGGACAGGCATTTT
TRBJ1-5,TRBV6-6,-,TRBD1,CASSYDQGASNQPQHF,TGTGCCAGCAGTTACGACCAGGGGGCATCAAATCAGCCCCAGCATTTT
TRBJ1-4,TRBV6-5,-,-,CASSYSRSNEKLFF,TGTGCCAGCAGTTACTCGCGGTCTAATGAAAAACTGTTTTTT
TRBJ1-2,TRBV10-3,-,-,CAISEAMTANYGYTF,TGTGCCATCAGTGAGGCCATGACAGCTAACTATGGCTACACCTTC
TRBJ1-3,TRBV12-3/TRBV12-4,-,-,CASTVSGNTIYF,TGTGCCAGCACAGTATCTGGAAACACCATATATTTT
TRBJ1-2,TRBV18,-,TRBD1,CASSPPGQGADGYTF,TGTGCCAGCTCACCACCGGGACAGGGGGCTGATGGCTACACCTTC
TRBJ1-2,TRBV5-4,-,-,CASSLGEDYGYTF,TGTGCCAGCAGCTTGGGGGAGGACTATGGCTACACCTTC
TRBJ2-5,TRBV9,-,TRBD2,CASGTSGSRGETQYF,TGTGCCAGTGGGACTAGCGGGAGTCGAGGAGAGACCCAGTACTTC
TRBJ2-7,TRBV6-5,-,-,CASSYGGGVSYEQYF,TGTGCCAGCAGTTACGGTGGAGGAGTTTCCTACGAGCAGTACTTC
TRBJ2-7,TRBV7-3,-,-,CASSLAGTYEQYF,TGTGCCAGCAGCTTAGCGGGCACCTACGAGCAGTACTTC
TRBJ2-1,TRBV11-2,-,-,CASSFEAHSSYNEQFF,TGTGCCAGCAGCTTCGAAGCCCACAGCTCCTACAATGAGCAGTTCTTC